Shown below are 20 T cell receptor beta chains from a single sample sequenced in a study of regulatory T cells in long-lasting Graves disease. Relying on iRepertoire HTBI primers and Arm-PCR of CDR3 regions, the team built TCR beta libraries. MiXCR, run by TCRdb on the multiplex PCR reads, gives a single entry per CDR3 protein. The table records roughly 610,000 distinct CDR3 sequences, about 16% of them present only once. Time point specified: newly diagnosed GD, antithyroid drugs for less than 3 months. Researchers made the TCR library from RNA that was extracted from PBMCs. This sample also belongs to another study, concerning T cells in Graves' hyperthyroidism and ophthalmopathy.

The sequences come from peripheral blood mononuclear cells (PBMCs), collected at new diagnosis, from a patient treated with antithyroid drugs. All receptors come from a man aged 18 to 29 with Graves disease.

The chain joins TRBV19 to TRBJ2-7; TRBD1 aligns across 7 bases. The junction had 5 bases not matched to a gene; V was cut back by 4 bases and J by 2 bases. Germline CDR1 and CDR2: LNHDA and SQIVND (reference sequence). This CDR3 is built from 14 residues. For the CDR3, the DNA is TGTGCCAGTAGTAGGTACGGGACAGCCTACGAGCAGTACTTC. Its protein is CASSRYGTAYEQYF.

This clonotype was recorded at least ten times. CDR3 residues: CASSLVRGYEQYF. CDR3 in DNA: TGCGCCAGCAGCTTGGTAAGGGGCTACGAGCAGTACTTC. The chain recombines TRBV5-1 with TRBJ2-7; tentative D call: TRBD1 (5 bases). The germline V gene has CDR1 SGHRS and CDR2 YFSETQ. The CDR3 spans 13 residues. The germline V and J ends were trimmed by 0 bases and 3 bases, with 7 bases remaining between them.

Of note for this clonotype: A read error may be the cause here, since a much bigger clone is one base away. This chain uses TRBV12-3 or TRBV12-4 with TRBJ2-7; D is uncertain. There are 16 residues in the CDR3. Deletions cut 5 bases from V and 3 bases from J, with 20 bases between. CDR3 bases: TGTGCCAGCAGTCGAGAAACTACCTTCAAGCTCTACGAGCAGTACTTC. Translating gives CASSRETTFKLYEQYF.

This clonotype has a count of ten or more. The genes are TRBV20-1 and TRBJ2-1; TRBD1 aligns across 8 bases. The ends lost 5 bases at V and 4 bases at J; junction bases unmatched: 10. From germline, CDR1 is DFQATT and CDR2 SNEGSKA (reference sequence). This CDR3 contains 15 residues. The chain's CDR3 is CSAPLTGQEYNEQFF. CDR3 coding DNA: TGCAGTGCTCCACTCACGGGACAGGAGTACAATGAGCAGTTCTTC.

This clonotype came up many times. This chain's CDR3 is CASSSSGRLYEQYF. CDR3 bases: TGTGCCAGCAGCTCTAGCGGGAGGCTCTACGAGCAGTACTTC. The chain uses TRBV7-8 and TRBJ2-7; TRBD2 matches 11 bases. CDR1 SGHVS and CDR2 FQNEAQ come from the germline V gene. The CDR3 loop spans 14 amino acids. Germline trimming cut 4 bases from V and 3 bases from J; bases unmatched to any gene: 2.

This clonotype was detected only a few times. The chain carries TRBV29-1 and TRBJ1-3; TRBD1 matches at 11 bases. The CDR3 contains 13 residues. Germline lookup yields CDR1 SQVTM and CDR2 ANQGSEA. J gave up 3 bases and V 6 bases, and 1 base lay outside the gene matches. The CDR3 DNA reads TGCAGCGTGGGACAGGGGGATGGAAACACCATATATTTT. Encoded protein: CSVGQGDGNTIYF.

This clonotype was found many times. The V gene is TRBV30, the J gene TRBJ1-5, with a possible D match to TRBD1 (6 bases). The CDR3 has 15 residues. The ends were cut back, 4 bases at V and 4 bases at J, with 17 bases in the middle. CDR1 is GTSNPN, CDR2 SVGIG, per germline (reference sequence). The CDR3 spells CAWTGRGGWNQPQHF. CDR3 bases: TGTGCCTGGACGGGCAGGGGCGGGTGGAATCAGCCCCAGCATTTT.

The chain links TRBV7-8 to TRBJ1-4; D is undetermined. CDR1 is SGHVS and CDR2 is FQNEAQ in the germline V gene. The CDR3 length is 15 residues. V was pared by 0 bases and J by 0 bases, with 5 bases between. CDR3 DNA: TGTGCCAGCAGCTTAGCGGCGCCAACTAATGAAAAACTGTTTTTT. Translating it yields CASSLAAPTNEKLFF.

This clonotype was seen only a few times. The chain links TRBV7-2 to TRBJ2-3; 12 nucleotides match TRBD2. The CDR3 consists of 19 residues. J gave up 1 base and V 2 bases, and 10 bases lay outside the gene matches. Per the germline V gene, CDR1 is SGHTA and CDR2 is FQGNSA. The DNA for the CDR3 is TGTGCCAGCAGCTTACAGACTAGCGGGAGTGGTATGGGCACAGATACGCAGTATTTT. Translation: CASSLQTSGSGMGTDTQYF.

The chain links TRBV9 to TRBJ1-1; D not certain. Trimming removed 0 bases from V and 0 bases from J, with 9 bases in between. Germline V lookup: CDR1 SGDLS, CDR2 YYNGEE. The CDR3 is made up of 15 amino acids. The DNA for the CDR3 is TGTGCCAGCAGCGTAGGCCGTCTCATGAACACTGAAGCTTTCTTT. Translating gives CASSVGRLMNTEAFF.

This rearrangement joins TRBV19 to TRBJ1-1; D uncertain. Germline loops: CDR1 LNHDA, CDR2 SQIVND (reference sequence). V dropped 4 bases and J dropped 10 bases, with 16 bases sitting between them. The CDR3 runs to 13 residues. CDR3 sequence (DNA): TGTGCCAGTAGTACCTTATTCGCAAGCGGAGCTTTCTTT. Its protein product is CASSTLFASGAFF. The full variable domain, completed using reference TRBV19 and TRBJ1-1, is DGGITQSPKYLFRKEGQNVTLSCEQNLNHDAMYWYRQDPGQGLRLIYYSQIVNDFQKGDIAEGYSVSREKKESFPLTVTSAQKNPTAFYLCASSTLFASGAFFGQGTRLTVV.

This clonotype was observed many times. This chain connects TRBV20-1 to TRBJ1-5, with a tentative D call TRBD1 (6 bases). V gave up 4 bases and J gave up 2 bases, with 6 bases separating them. Per germline, CDR1 DFQATT and CDR2 SNEGSKA (reference sequence). The CDR3 runs 12 residues. The CDR3 sequence is CSATGGNQPQHF. In DNA form, the CDR3 reads TGCAGTGCTACAGGGGGCAATCAGCCCCAGCATTTT.

The CDR3 bases are TGTGCCAGCAGCTTAGCGGAGGGCCTAGCGGCCAGGTGGGAGACCCAGTACTTC. Protein sequence: CASSLAEGLAARWETQYF. This chain links TRBV7-9 with TRBJ2-5; TRBD2 matches 7 bases. The CDR3 loop spans 18 amino acids. Germline V gene data show CDR1 as SEHNR and CDR2 as FQNEAQ (reference sequence). J lost 5 bases, V lost 0 bases, and 15 bases had no gene match.

The J gene is TRBJ1-1, the V gene TRBV4-3; no clear D. From germline, CDR1 is LGHNA and CDR2 YSLEER. CDR3 length: 16 residues. V lost 0 bases and J lost 0, with 11 bases in between. The CDR3 nucleotides read TGCGCCAGCAGCCAAGAAAGGCAGAGTATGAACACTGAAGCTTTCTTT. It translates to CASSQERQSMNTEAFF.

At least ten counts were recorded for this clonotype. This chain uses TRBV7-3 with TRBJ2-1; D is perhaps TRBD2 (5 bases). There are 13 residues in the CDR3. Germline V gene lookup returns CDR1 SGHTA and CDR2 FQGTGA. The ends were cut back, 0 bases at V and 9 bases at J, with 9 bases in the middle. CDR3 region: CASSLTLGAEQFF. In DNA form, the CDR3 reads TGTGCCAGCAGCTTAACGTTGGGAGCTGAGCAGTTCTTC. The full variable domain, with the rest looked up from reference TRBV7-3 and TRBJ2-1, is GAGVSQTPSNKVTEKGKYVELRCDPISGHTALYWYRQSLGQGPEFLIYFQGTGAADDSGLPNDRFFAVRPEGSVSTLKIQRTERGDSAVYLCASSLTLGAEQFFGPGTRLTVL.

In its sample, this clonotype was seen a few times. The chain carries TRBV20-1 and TRBJ1-1; D ambiguous. CDR1 and CDR2 from the germline V gene are DFQATT and SNEGSKA (reference sequence). The V end lost 6 bases, the J end lost 1 base, and 9 bases lay between the germline ends. The CDR3 is 12 residues long. DNA for the CDR3: TGCAGTGCAGAACTAGGGAACACTGAAGCTTTCTTT. This gives the protein CSAELGNTEAFF.

This clonotype was recorded a few times. V and J are TRBV20-1 and TRBJ2-1; D is perhaps TRBD2 (5 bases). Trimming left V 6 bases short and J 0 bases short, with 12 bases between. The CDR3 has 14 amino acids. Germline V CDR1 and CDR2: DFQATT, SNEGSKA (reference sequence). The CDR3 is CSARTLSSYNEQFF. CDR3 DNA sequence: TGCAGTGCCAGGACTCTTAGCTCCTACAATGAGCAGTTCTTC.

J is TRBJ2-5 and V is TRBV9, with 8 bases aligning to TRBD2. The germline V gene encodes CDR1 SGDLS and CDR2 YYNGEE. CDR3 length equals 14 residues. The junction had 3 bases not matched to a gene; V was cut back by 1 base and J by 4 bases. The CDR3: CASSVRSGRETQYF. Written as DNA, the CDR3 is TGTGCCAGCAGCGTAAGGAGCGGGAGAGAGACCCAGTACTTC.

This clonotype has ten or more counts. The chain recombines TRBV20-1 with TRBJ2-1; D gene ambiguous. CDR1 and CDR2 from the germline V gene are DFQATT and SNEGSKA (reference sequence). The CDR3 has 13 residues. Trimming cost V 5 bases and J 4 bases, with 12 bases left between them. The CDR3 loop is CSARSRAYNEQFF. The DNA of the CDR3 is TGCAGTGCTCGTTCAAGGGCGTACAATGAGCAGTTCTTC.

This clonotype appeared many times. The chain couples TRBV5-6 to TRBJ2-7; D uncertain. The V end was cut by 6 bases, the J end by 2 bases, with 9 bases between. Germline V CDR1 and CDR2: SGHDT, YYEEEE. The CDR3 runs to 12 residues. The CDR3 sequence: CASTYRAYEQYF. As DNA, the CDR3 is TGTGCCAGCACATACAGAGCCTACGAGCAGTACTTC.